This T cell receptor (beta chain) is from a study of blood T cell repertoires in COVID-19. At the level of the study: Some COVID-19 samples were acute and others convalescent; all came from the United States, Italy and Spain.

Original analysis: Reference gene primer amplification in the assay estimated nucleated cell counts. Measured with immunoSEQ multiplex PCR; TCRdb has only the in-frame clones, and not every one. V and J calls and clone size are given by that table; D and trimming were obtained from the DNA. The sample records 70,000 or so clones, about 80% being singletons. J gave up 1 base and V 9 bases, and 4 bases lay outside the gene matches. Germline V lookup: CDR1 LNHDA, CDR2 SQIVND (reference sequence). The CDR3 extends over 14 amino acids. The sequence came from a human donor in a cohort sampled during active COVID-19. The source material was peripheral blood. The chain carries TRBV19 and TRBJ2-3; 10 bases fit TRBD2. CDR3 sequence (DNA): TGTGCCAGCCGGGGGACTAGCGGCACAGATACGCAGTATTTT. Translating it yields CASRGTSGTDTQYF.